This T cell receptor beta chain was identified in a study of T-cell memory formation after mild COVID-19 (dated by TCRdb to about 2021). At the level of the whole study: TCR sequence clusters from the two donors were found to be largely donor specific. Two young, previously healthy adult volunteers made up the cohort, one male and one female. T-cell clones expanding and contracting after mild COVID-19 in two donors were tracked by longitudinal TCRalpha and TCRbeta repertoire sequencing.

This clonotype has more than one count but fewer than ten. It lacks a known antigen. No base quality values were provided; no much bigger clone lies one nucleotide off. Ficoll-Paque density gradient centrifugation was used to isolate PBMCs. General study outcomes and caveats: Some responding clones were detected in pre-infection memory, suggesting pre-existing cross-reactive memory T cells joined the SARS-CoV-2 response. Contracting CD4+ clones appeared mostly in the CM and EM memory subsets, whereas CD8+ clones were enriched in EMRA. The study covered only a couple of mild cases, and larger cohorts including severe cases with pre-infection samples were considered necessary. Balanced CD4/CD8 phenotypes were observed for clones contracting from day 15 to 85, whereas a bias towards CD4+ was observed for a second wave of clones expanding from day 15 to 37. Whether the second-wave clones peaking on day 37 were SARS-CoV-2 specific was not confirmed.

Data came from an Illumina NovaSeq 6000. TCRalpha and TCRbeta cDNA libraries were constructed by 5'RACE with constant-segment primers, with sample barcodes and unique molecular identifiers being introduced. Trizol reagent was used to extract RNA from every sample. The libraries were amplified in two PCR steps, and the second step added a second sample barcode and Illumina TruSeq adapters. Libraries were sequenced on an Illumina NovaSeq with 2 x 150 bp paired-end reads. Per the source publication's procedure: Demultiplexing of reads and collapsing into UMI-guided consensus sequences were performed with migec v1.2.7. Using mixcr v2.1.11, UMI consensuses were aligned to TRA and TRB V and J templates and then assembled into clonotypes. A clonotype was counted as expanded or contracted only if both edgeR and NoisET called the change significant, with noise models trained on biological replicates. For edgeR calls, a false discovery rate-adjusted p below 0.01 and a log2 fold-change threshold of 1 were applied. As an exploratory analysis of dynamics, PCA with hierarchical clustering was applied to max-normalized trajectories of the 1000 most abundant clonotypes. Each responding clone was given a CD4 or CD8 phenotype based on the CD4+ and CD8+ repertoires, which had been sequenced separately. TCRdb reworked the public reads: Q25 trimming with fastp, MiXCR clone assembly, productive beta chains retained. Rows matching on CDR3 protein sequence are summarized as one entry with the most common DNA and genes. Clone size and V and J calls follow TCRdb, not the original study. The table for this sample lists 450,000 to 650,000 distinct CDR3 sequences; about 20% of them were counted only once. The top ten constitute 9.5% to 15% of the sample.

Clipping removes 5 bases from V and 4 bases from J, with 5 as the unmatched junction base count. CDR1 and CDR2 (SGHTA, FQGNSA) derive from the germline V gene. The CDR3 contains 15 residues, cysteine and phenylalanine counted. This entry keeps only the CDR3 DNA: 45 bases, framed from base 1. The sample was PBMCs or a T cell subset sorted from them (not recorded which). The origin of this receptor is an adult woman who had mild COVID-19 (a few samples of this study predate the infection). The sample titles of this study are shuffled in the database, so cell type and time point are left out; the donor was told from shared clones. Here the chain combines TRBV7-2 and TRBJ2-1; TRBD1 aligns with 10 central bases. Here the CDR3 is given as CASSQGDRGYNEQFF. At the DNA level, the sequence is TGTGCCAGCAGCCAGGGGGACAGGGGTTACAATGAGCAGTTCTTC. This CDR3, with the reference TRBV7-2 and TRBJ2-1 proteins standing in past its ends, gives the full variable domain GAGVSQSPSNKVTEKGKDVELRCDPISGHTALYWYRQSLGQGLEFLIYFQGNSAPDKSGLPSDRFSAERTGGSVSTLTIQRTQQEDSAVYLCASSQGDRGYNEQFFGPGTRLTVL.